This entry lists 26 T cell receptor beta chains sequenced from one sample in a study of blood T cells in healthy people across ages (dated by TCRdb to 2013 to 2016). Preparation of the library involved 5' RACE. Data came from an Illumina HiSeq 2500. A second PCR of about 6 to 11 cycles was performed with a sample-barcoded 5' primer and a J-beta primer mix. The raw public data were reprocessed by TCRdb itself: fastp quality trimming at Q25, MiXCR clonotype calling, in-frame beta chains only. When rows share a CDR3 protein, they turn into one entry using the most common DNA and genes. The sample data list over 600,000 distinct CDR3 sequences, and approximately 40% of these were observed just once. Around 30% of the sample rests with the top ten. Sequencing was done on a sample of blood. These receptors were obtained from a man at least 80 years old in good health.

V usage is TRBV28 and J usage is TRBJ1-2; D is undetermined. With 8 bases removed from V and 0 bases from J, the gap between germline ends came to 13 bases. The germline gives CDR1 MDHEN, CDR2 SYDVKM. The CDR3 length is 14 residues. DNA of the CDR3: TGTGCCAGCGAGTTTCGAGGTTCTAACTATGGCTACACCTTC. Translating gives CASEFRGSNYGYTF.

The chain carries TRBV7-2 and TRBJ1-4; 10 positions agree with TRBD1. CDR1 and CDR2 (germline): SGHTA, FQGNSA. The V and J ends lost 4 bases and 6 bases, in that order; junction bases with no gene match: 2. CDR3 length: 14 residues. DNA of the CDR3: TGTGCCAGCAGCTACGGGACAGGGGATGAAAAACTGTTTTTT. This gives the protein CASSYGTGDEKLFF.

This clonotype has ten or more counts. The genes are TRBV7-2 and TRBJ1-6; D ambiguous. The CDR3 runs 12 residues. V was cut by 5 bases and J by 11 bases, with 10 bases left in between. Per germline, CDR1 SGHTA and CDR2 FQGNSA. The CDR3 DNA follows: TGTGCCAGCAGCCCTGGGATCCCACCCCTCCACTTT. Translation: CASSPGIPPLHF.

This rearrangement joins TRBV5-1 to TRBJ2-1, with D possibly matching TRBD1 (6 bases). The V gene lost 0 bases and the J gene lost 6 bases, with 13 bases spanning the gap. The CDR3 contains 15 residues. Germline CDR1 reads SGHRS; CDR2 reads YFSETQ. The CDR3 reads CASSLEDGQSNEQFF. The DNA for the CDR3 is TGCGCCAGCAGCTTGGAGGATGGACAGTCCAATGAGCAGTTCTTC.

The J gene is TRBJ2-1, the V gene TRBV9; 8 positions match TRBD2. The V and J ends lost 2 bases and 4 bases, in that order; junction bases with no gene match: 5. This CDR3 is 15 amino acids long. Germline V gene lookup returns CDR1 SGDLS and CDR2 YYNGEE. The CDR3 DNA reads as TGTGCCAGCAGCGTTAGCGGGATCTCTTACAATGAGCAGTTCTTC. Translated, it gives CASSVSGISYNEQFF.

The V gene is TRBV12-3 or TRBV12-4, the J gene TRBJ1-2; D is possibly TRBD1 (5 bases). This CDR3 comprises 14 residues. V shed 4 bases and J shed 2 bases, with 11 bases lying between them. Here the CDR3 DNA reads TGTGCCAGCAGTTCCAGGGCCCCAAACTATGGCTACACCTTC. Translation gives CASSSRAPNYGYTF.

This clonotype was observed many times. This chain connects TRBV29-1 to TRBJ2-7; possibly TRBD1 for D (6 bases). V was trimmed by 6 bases and J by 2 bases, leaving 11 bases between them. This CDR3 is built from 12 residues. Germline V gives CDR1 SQVTM, CDR2 ANQGSEA. The CDR3 sequence is CSVSDRTYEQYF. The CDR3 DNA reads TGCAGCGTCTCGGACAGAACCTACGAGCAGTACTTC.

The rearrangement links TRBV7-2 to TRBJ1-2; D may be TRBD1 (6 bases). Germline loops: CDR1 SGHTA, CDR2 FQGNSA. V gave up 0 bases and J gave up 6 bases, with 14 bases separating them. The CDR3 totals 15 residues. The chain's CDR3 is CASSLAVTGRDGYTF. CDR3 sequence (DNA): TGTGCCAGCAGCTTAGCGGTGACAGGTCGGGATGGCTACACCTTC.

The chain joins TRBV5-1 to TRBJ2-7; 7 nucleotides align to TRBD1. CDR1 and CDR2 (germline): SGHRS, YFSETQ. This CDR3 has 14 amino acids. The V segment lost 1 base and the J segment 4 bases; nucleotides outside the gene matches: 5. CDR3 in amino acids: CASSLTGVLYEQYF. The DNA of the CDR3 is TGCGCCAGCAGCTTGACAGGGGTCTTGTACGAGCAGTACTTC.

This clonotype was detected a few times. The chain carries TRBV9 and TRBJ1-4; the match to TRBD1 covers 9 bases. V was clipped by 0 bases and J by 8 bases; unmatched bases: 8. Germline loops: CDR1 SGDLS, CDR2 YYNGEE. The CDR3 covers 16 residues. CDR3 loop: CASSVEQGARGEKLFF. CDR3 DNA sequence: TGTGCCAGCAGCGTAGAACAGGGGGCACGAGGGGAAAAACTGTTTTTT.

The gene calls are TRBV18 and TRBJ1-4, with D possibly being TRBD1 (6 bases). The V end lost 5 bases, the J end lost 7 bases, and 14 bases lay between the germline ends. The CDR3 runs to 14 residues. Germline-derived CDR1 and CDR2 are KGHSH and LQKENI. The CDR3 here is CASSSRDNFEKLFF. Here the CDR3 DNA reads TGTGCCAGCTCATCCCGGGACAATTTTGAAAAACTGTTTTTT. Variable domain in full (rest from reference TRBV18 and TRBJ1-4): NAGVMQNPRHLVRRRGQEARLRCSPMKGHSHVYWYRQLPEEGLKFMVYLQKENIIDESGMPKERFSAEFPKEGPSILRIQQVVRGDSAAYFCASSSRDNFEKLFFGSGTQLSVL.

Worth noting for this clonotype: Lacking the conserved final phenylalanine or tryptophan, this CDR3 likely reflects a read error. DNA for the CDR3: TGCAGCGTTGATGGCCCCGGGAGGGCGGGGGAGCAGTACTTG. Its protein product is CSVDGPGRAGEQYL. The V call is TRBV29-1, the J call TRBJ2-7; the match to TRBD2 covers 8 bases. Per the germline V gene, CDR1 is SQVTM and CDR2 is ANQGSEA. The CDR3 is made up of 14 amino acids. Trimming took 3 bases from V and 7 from J; bases not matched to a gene: 11.

About this clonotype itself: An end of the junction does not agree with germline; a read error may underlie this. The chain combines TRBV30 with TRBJ2-4, with 9 positions matching TRBD1. CDR1 is GTSNPN and CDR2 is SVGIG in the germline V gene (reference sequence). The CDR3 runs 13 residues. In DNA, the CDR3 is TGTGCCTGGAGTGCGGGACAGGGATCGATTCCGTACTTC. Residues: CAWSAGQGSIPYF.

The chain has TRBV7-3 and TRBJ2-2; 7 nucleotides agree with TRBD1. V lost 1 base, J lost 4 bases, and 9 bases stayed unmatched. This CDR3 comprises 17 residues. Germline CDR1 SGHTA, CDR2 FQGTGA. CDR3 residues: CASSLRAGGDLTGELFF. The CDR3 nucleotides are TGTGCCAGCAGCTTAAGGGCAGGGGGAGACCTCACCGGGGAGCTGTTTTTT.

The chain carries TRBV20-1 and TRBJ1-2; possible D gene TRBD1, 5 bases. CDR1 is DFQATT and CDR2 is SNEGSKA in the germline V gene (reference sequence). V gave up 3 bases and J gave up 7 bases, with 15 bases separating them. CDR3 length: 13 residues. In DNA, the CDR3 is TGCAGTGCTAGGAAAACAGGAGGCAGTGGCTACACCTTC. Translated: CSARKTGGSGYTF.

The chain joins TRBV7-9 to TRBJ2-7; 8 bases fit TRBD1. CDR1 SEHNR and CDR2 FQNEAQ come from the germline V gene (reference sequence). Trimming cost V 1 base and J 2 bases; bases outside gene matches: 4. The CDR3 has 15 residues. CDR3 DNA sequence: TGTGCCAGCAGCTTAGTCCAGGGGGCCCCCTACGAGCAGTACTTC. This gives the protein CASSLVQGAPYEQYF. The whole variable domain, remainder taken from reference TRBV7-9 and TRBJ2-7, is DTGVSQNPRHKITKRGQNVTFRCDPISEHNRLYWYRQTLGQGPEFLTYFQNEAQLEKSRLLSDRFSAERPKGSFSTLEIQRTEQGDSAMYLCASSLVQGAPYEQYFGPGTRLTVT.

The chain recombines TRBV4-1 with TRBJ1-2; tentative D call: TRBD1 (6 bases). From germline, CDR1 is MGHRA and CDR2 YSYEKL. The CDR3 loop spans 16 amino acids. V was trimmed by 6 bases and J by 7 bases, leaving 24 bases between them. CDR3 in DNA: TGCGCCAGCAGTGTCAGGGGAACCGACACGGTGGGTGGCTACACCTTC. Its protein product is CASSVRGTDTVGGYTF.

The rearrangement uses TRBV7-2 and TRBJ2-5, with 8 positions matching TRBD2. The CDR3 runs to 17 residues. Trimming took 6 bases from V and 0 from J; bases not matched to a gene: 12. Germline V CDR1 and CDR2: SGHTA, FQGNSA. DNA for the CDR3: TGTGCCAGCAGTCTAGCGTCCGGCGGGGGGTACCAAGAGACCCAGTACTTC. Translating gives CASSLASGGGYQETQYF.

V is TRBV5-6 and J is TRBJ2-5, with 7 nucleotides matching TRBD2. Germline V CDR1 and CDR2: SGHDT, YYEEEE. The V segment lost 0 bases and the J segment 9 bases; nucleotides outside the gene matches: 14. The CDR3 totals 16 residues. As DNA, the CDR3 is TGTGCCAGCAGCTTGGCCGGGAGAGAGTACCGGGAGGCCCAGTACTTC. Protein sequence: CASSLAGREYREAQYF.

This clonotype has only a few counts. The V call is TRBV6-6, the J call TRBJ1-1; 7 bases map to TRBD1. Looked up from germline, CDR1 is MNHNY and CDR2 is SVGAGI (reference sequence). The CDR3 has 15 amino acids. Germline trimming cut 3 bases from V and 5 bases from J; bases unmatched to any gene: 9. In nucleotides, the CDR3 is TGTGCCAGCAGTTATGCGGGACAGAGTATAACTGAAGCTTTCTTT. This encodes CASSYAGQSITEAFF.

The chain has TRBV25-1 and TRBJ2-7, with 8 nucleotides matching TRBD1. The J call may be mistaken, given a closer DNA end match to TRBJ2-5. There are 13 residues in the CDR3. CDR1 MGHDK and CDR2 SYGVNS come from the germline V gene. CDR3 region: CASSERTGETQYF. CDR3 bases: TGTGCCAGCAGTGAAAGGACAGGGGAGACCCAGTACTTC.

V is TRBV7-2 and J is TRBJ1-2; D might be TRBD1 (5 bases). Trimming shortened V by 5 bases and J by 2 bases, and 12 bases separated the two germline ends. The CDR3 has 14 amino acids. The germline gives CDR1 SGHTA, CDR2 FQGNSA. CDR3 loop: CASSPAGGNYGYTF. The CDR3 region has the DNA TGTGCCAGCAGCCCCGCTGGGGGGAACTATGGCTACACCTTC.

This chain joins TRBV7-9 and TRBJ2-5; D gene uncertain. V dropped 2 bases and J dropped 5 bases, with 15 bases sitting between them. The CDR3 length is 15 residues. Germline values: CDR1 SEHNR, CDR2 FQNEAQ (reference sequence). The CDR3 region has the DNA TGTGCCAGCAGCTTATTTAGCACTCCGCAGGAGACCCAGTACTTC. It yields the protein CASSLFSTPQETQYF.

This clonotype appeared a few times. V is TRBV5-1 and J is TRBJ2-7; no clear D gene. CDR3 length: 14 residues. The germline CDR1 and CDR2 sequences are SGHRS and YFSETQ. The V end lost 1 base, the J end lost 2 bases, and 10 bases lay between the germline ends. The CDR3 here is CASSLPTPTYEQYF. CDR3 DNA sequence: TGCGCCAGCAGCTTGCCGACACCTACCTACGAGCAGTACTTC.

This clonotype occurred a few times. The CDR3 loop is CASLKDRNSDTQYF. The CDR3 coding sequence is TGCGCCAGCCTGAAGGACAGGAATTCAGATACGCAGTATTTT. The rearrangement uses TRBV5-1 and TRBJ2-3, with 7 bases matching TRBD1. The CDR3 spans 14 residues. Germline V gene data show CDR1 as SGHRS and CDR2 as YFSETQ. With V trimmed by 7 bases and J by 4 bases, 9 bases remained unmatched.

This clonotype has at least ten counts. The rearrangement joins TRBV27 to TRBJ2-5; 8 nucleotides align to TRBD1. V was clipped by 6 bases and J by 4 bases; unmatched bases: 7. This CDR3 spans 14 amino acids. Looked up from germline, CDR1 is MNHEY and CDR2 is SMNVEV (reference sequence). The CDR3 protein is CASRPTGGGETQYF. The DNA for the CDR3 is TGTGCCAGCAGACCTACAGGGGGAGGAGAGACCCAGTACTTC.